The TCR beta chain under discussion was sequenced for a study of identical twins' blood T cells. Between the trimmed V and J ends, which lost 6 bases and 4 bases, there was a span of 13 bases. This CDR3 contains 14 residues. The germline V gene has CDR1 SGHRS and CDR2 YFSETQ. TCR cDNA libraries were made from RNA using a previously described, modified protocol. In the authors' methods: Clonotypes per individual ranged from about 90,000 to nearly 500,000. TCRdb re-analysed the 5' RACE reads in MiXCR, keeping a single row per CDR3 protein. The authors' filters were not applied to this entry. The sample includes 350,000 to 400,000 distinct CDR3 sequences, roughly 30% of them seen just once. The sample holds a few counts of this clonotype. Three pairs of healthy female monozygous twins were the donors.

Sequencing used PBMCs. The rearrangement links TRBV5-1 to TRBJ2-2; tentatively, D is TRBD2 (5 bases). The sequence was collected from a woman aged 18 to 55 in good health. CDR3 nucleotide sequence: TGCGCCAGCAATGCGGGCAGATTCACCGGGGAGCTGTTTTTT. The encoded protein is CASNAGRFTGELFF.